This T cell receptor (beta chain) stems from a study of blood T cells in healthy people across ages. In the study overall: Capture by template switching was about one barcoded beta molecule per two T cells.

Together with a sample-barcoded 5' primer, a J-beta primer mix was included in a second PCR lasting roughly 6 to 12 cycles. TCRdb re-called the 5' RACE reads through MiXCR, storing one row per CDR3 protein. The repertoire includes nearly 1 million distinct CDR3 sequences, 51% of them detected once, and 20% to 25% sits in the top ten. Trimming left V 3 bases short and J 5 bases short, with 15 bases between. This CDR3 comprises 16 residues. Germline assignment: CDR1 SGDLS and CDR2 YYNGEE. Source material: blood. The chain combines TRBV9 with TRBJ1-6; D is unresolved. This clonotype originated in a woman aged 60-75 years in good health. CDR3 region: CASSANPAANNSPLHF. CDR3 bases: TGTGCCAGCAGCGCCAATCCTGCAGCCAATAATTCACCCCTCCACTTT.